One sample yielded the 7 T cell receptor beta chains listed below, sequenced in a study of identical twins. TCRdb itself ran the 5' RACE reads through MiXCR, one entry per CDR3 protein. The data hold approximately 260,000 distinct CDR3 sequences, with 11% to 15% observed a single time. Sequencing was done on a sample of memory (CD45RO+) T cells sorted from blood. These receptors were taken from a young woman in good health.

V gene TRBV5-1 combines with J gene TRBJ2-1; D gene uncertain. V gave up 7 bases and J gave up 1 base, with 9 bases separating them. CDR1 and CDR2 from the germline V gene are SGHRS and YFSETQ. The CDR3 has 13 amino acids. CDR3 loop: CASFRSSYNEQFF. The CDR3 DNA is TGCGCCAGCTTCCGTAGTTCCTACAATGAGCAGTTCTTC.

A few counts support this clonotype. The chain uses TRBV12-3 or TRBV12-4 and TRBJ2-5, with no clear D. Trimming left V 1 base short and J 4 bases short, with 10 bases between. CDR3 size: 14 residues. Here the CDR3 DNA reads TGTGCCAGCAGTTTAGGGGTCCGAGGAGAGACCCAGTACTTC. Its translation: CASSLGVRGETQYF.

This clonotype has a handful of counts. CDR3 loop: CASSFEGMNTEAFF. The CDR3 bases are TGCGCCAGCAGCTTTGAGGGGATGAACACTGAAGCTTTCTTT. The rearrangement uses TRBV5-1 and TRBJ1-1; possible D gene TRBD1, 5 bases. This CDR3 region has 14 residues. The germline gives CDR1 SGHRS, CDR2 YFSETQ. V lost 2 bases, J lost 0 bases, and 8 bases lay in between. Full variable domain (outside the CDR3, taken from reference TRBV5-1 and TRBJ1-1): KAGVTQTPRYLIKTRGQQVTLSCSPISGHRSVSWYQQTPGQGLQFLFEYFSETQRNKGNFPGRFSGRQFSNSRSEMNVSTLELGDSALYLCASSFEGMNTEAFFGQGTRLTVV.

The gene calls are TRBV2 and TRBJ1-4; a weak D match, TRBD1 (6 bases). Trimming took off 5 bases at V and 3 bases at J, with 22 bases between the two ends. Germline V CDR1 and CDR2: SNHLY, FYNNEI. CDR3 length: 18 amino acids. The DNA of the CDR3 is TGTGCCAGCAGTTCCCCGGCTCGAGAGGGGGTATCTAATGAAAAACTGTTTTTT. Its protein is CASSSPAREGVSNEKLFF.

The V gene is TRBV9, the J gene TRBJ1-5; D is uncertain. CDR1 and CDR2 from the germline V gene are SGDLS and YYNGEE. Trimming took 4 bases from V and 2 from J, leaving 13 bases between them. The CDR3 totals 15 residues. The CDR3, as DNA: TGTGCCAGCAGCCCCCAAAGTGGGCGCAATCAGCCCCAGCATTTT. Translating it yields CASSPQSGRNQPQHF.

The V gene is TRBV6-1, the J gene TRBJ2-1; the match to TRBD1 covers 7 bases. The CDR3 consists of 16 residues. The ends lost 6 bases at V and 1 base at J; junction bases unmatched: 9. Germline CDR1 MNHNS, CDR2 SASEGT. The CDR3 region is CASRVQGRLSYNEQFF. The CDR3 DNA sequence: TGTGCCAGCAGGGTACAGGGGAGATTATCCTACAATGAGCAGTTCTTC.

V usage is TRBV14 and J usage is TRBJ2-7, with 9 bases identical to TRBD2. The CDR3 runs 15 residues. The J segment lost 2 bases and the V segment lost 1 base, leaving 3 bases of the junction unmatched. Germline CDR1 SGHDN, CDR2 FVKESK. This CDR3 reads CASSQVLAGPYEQYF. The DNA for the CDR3 is TGTGCCAGCAGCCAAGTCCTAGCGGGGCCCTACGAGCAGTACTTC.